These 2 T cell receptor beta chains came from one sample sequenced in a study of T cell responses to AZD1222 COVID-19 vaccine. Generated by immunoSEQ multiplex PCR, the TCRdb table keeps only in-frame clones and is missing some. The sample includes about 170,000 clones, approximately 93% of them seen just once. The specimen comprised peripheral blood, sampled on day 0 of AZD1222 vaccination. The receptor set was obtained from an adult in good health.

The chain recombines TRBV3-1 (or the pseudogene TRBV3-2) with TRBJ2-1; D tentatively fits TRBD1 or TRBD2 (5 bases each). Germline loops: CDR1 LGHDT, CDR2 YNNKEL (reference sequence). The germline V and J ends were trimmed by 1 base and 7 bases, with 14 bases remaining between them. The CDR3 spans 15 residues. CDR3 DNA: TGTGCCAGCAGCCAAGGCCACACTGGGGGAAATGAGCAGTTCTTC. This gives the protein CASSQGHTGGNEQFF.

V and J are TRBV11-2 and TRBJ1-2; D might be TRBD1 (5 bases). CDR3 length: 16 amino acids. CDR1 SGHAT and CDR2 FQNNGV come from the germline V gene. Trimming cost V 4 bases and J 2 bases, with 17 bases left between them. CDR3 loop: CASSSPLGTVNYGYTF. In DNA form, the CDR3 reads TGTGCCAGCAGCTCGCCCCTCGGGACGGTGAACTATGGCTACACCTTC.